This entry is about one T cell receptor (beta chain). The data were obtained in a study of blood T cell repertoires in COVID-19. Study in general: Sample material is recorded as cDNA or gDNA derived from T cells, B-cell-depleted T cells, or PBMCs.

Per the authors' pipeline: Estimation of nucleated cell counts was performed using reference gene primer amplification. Sequencing was performed with immunoSEQ multiplex PCR; in TCRdb, only in-frame clones are kept and a portion is missing. From that table come the V and J calls and clone size; the DNA was used to work out D and trimming. The sample contains 200,000 or so clones, less than 90% of which appear only once. CDR1 SEHNR and CDR2 FQNEAQ come from the germline V gene (reference sequence). This CDR3 region has 14 residues. The V gene end was trimmed by 5 bases and the J gene end by 5 bases; junction bases not matched to a gene: 4.

This sequence joins TRBV7-9 and TRBJ1-2; 11 nucleotides match TRBD1. The clonotype comes from a human donor in a cohort sampled during active COVID-19. Material: peripheral blood. The CDR3 nucleotides read TGTGCCAGCAGCGGACAGGGGGCAGGGTATGGCTACACCTTC. Translating it yields CASSGQGAGYGYTF.